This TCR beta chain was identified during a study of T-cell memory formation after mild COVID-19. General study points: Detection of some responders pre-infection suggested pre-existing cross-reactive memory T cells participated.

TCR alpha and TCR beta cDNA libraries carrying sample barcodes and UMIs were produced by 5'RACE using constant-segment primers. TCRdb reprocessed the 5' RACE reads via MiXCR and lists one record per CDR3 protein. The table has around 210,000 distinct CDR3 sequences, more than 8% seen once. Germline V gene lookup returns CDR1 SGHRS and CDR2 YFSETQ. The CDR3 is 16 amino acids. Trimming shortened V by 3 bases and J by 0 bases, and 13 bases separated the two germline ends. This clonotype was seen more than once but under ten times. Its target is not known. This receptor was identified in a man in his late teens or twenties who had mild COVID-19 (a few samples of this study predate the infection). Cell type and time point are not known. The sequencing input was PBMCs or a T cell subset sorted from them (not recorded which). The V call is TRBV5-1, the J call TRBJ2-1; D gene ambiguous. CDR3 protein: CASSSASGSSYNEQFF. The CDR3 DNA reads TGCGCCAGCAGCTCCGCTTCCGGAAGCTCCTACAATGAGCAGTTCTTC.